The entry below gives a single T cell receptor (beta chain) sequence along with its context. The antigen remains unidentified. Treatment indicated: around 19 received Ad26.COV2.S at low or high dose, single or two shots; 5 received placebo; per-sample allocation not given. Day 63 after the first injection of vaccine or placebo was the sampling time. Sequencing used immunoSEQ multiplex PCR; TCRdb keeps in-frame clones, though not all of them. The data show approximately 350,000 clones, under 90% seen once. The sample comes from a study of Ad26.COV2.S vaccination and SARS-CoV-2 variants. V was clipped by 1 base and J by 3 bases, with 7 bases between them. The V gene's germline CDR1 is SGHNT and CDR2 YYREEE (reference sequence). The CDR3 has 13 residues. Whole-study results and caveats: Placebo recipients showed lower spike-specific TCR breadth than vaccinees.

This sequence was found in a person between 18 and 65 years old who received the Ad26.COV2.S COVID-19 vaccine or a placebo. Material: peripheral blood, obtained in a trial of Ad26.COV2.S vaccine versus placebo. The genes are TRBV5-4 and TRBJ1-2; a possible D gene is TRBD1 (6 bases). DNA of the CDR3: TGTGCCAGCAGCTTGAACAGGGACTATGGCTACACCTTC. It translates to CASSLNRDYGYTF.